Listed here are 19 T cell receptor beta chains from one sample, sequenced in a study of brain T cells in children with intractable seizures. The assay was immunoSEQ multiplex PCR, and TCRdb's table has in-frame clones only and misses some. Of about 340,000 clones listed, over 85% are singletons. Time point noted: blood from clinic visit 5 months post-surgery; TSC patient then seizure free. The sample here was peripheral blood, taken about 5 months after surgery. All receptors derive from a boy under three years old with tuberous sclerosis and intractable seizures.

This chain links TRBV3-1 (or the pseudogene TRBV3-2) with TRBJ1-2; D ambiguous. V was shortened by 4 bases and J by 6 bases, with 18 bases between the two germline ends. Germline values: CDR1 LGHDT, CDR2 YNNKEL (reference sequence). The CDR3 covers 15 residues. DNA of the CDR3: TGTGCCAGCAGCCGAAAAAGCGGGAGGGAGCATGGCTACACCTTC. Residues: CASSRKSGREHGYTF.

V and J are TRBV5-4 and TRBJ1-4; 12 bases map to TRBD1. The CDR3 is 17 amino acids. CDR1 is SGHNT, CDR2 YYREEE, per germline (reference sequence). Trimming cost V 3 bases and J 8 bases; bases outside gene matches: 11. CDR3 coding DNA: TGTGCCAGCAGCTCGGGCCCCGCCGGGACAGGGGGCGAAAAACTGTTTTTT. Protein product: CASSSGPAGTGGEKLFF.

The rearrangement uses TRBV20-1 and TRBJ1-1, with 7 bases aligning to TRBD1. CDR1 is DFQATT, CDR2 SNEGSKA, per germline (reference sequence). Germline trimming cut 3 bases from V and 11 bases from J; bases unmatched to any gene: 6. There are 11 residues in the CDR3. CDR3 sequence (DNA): TGCAGTGCTAGTCCTCAGGGGGAGGCTTTCTTT. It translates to CSASPQGEAFF.

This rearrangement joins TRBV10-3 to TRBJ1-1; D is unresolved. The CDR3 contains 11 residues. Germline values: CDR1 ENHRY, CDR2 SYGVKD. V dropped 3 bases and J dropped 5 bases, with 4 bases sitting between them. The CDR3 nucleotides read TGTGCCATCAGTGAATGGACTGAAGCTTTCTTT. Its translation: CAISEWTEAFF.

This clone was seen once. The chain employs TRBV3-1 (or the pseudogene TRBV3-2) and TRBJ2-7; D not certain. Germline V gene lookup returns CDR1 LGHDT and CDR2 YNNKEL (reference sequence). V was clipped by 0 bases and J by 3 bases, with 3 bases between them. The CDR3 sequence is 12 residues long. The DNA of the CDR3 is TGTGCCAGCAGCCAAGACGTCTACGAGCAGTACTTC. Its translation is CASSQDVYEQYF.

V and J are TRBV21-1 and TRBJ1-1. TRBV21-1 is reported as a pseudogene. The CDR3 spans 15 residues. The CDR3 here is CARSNRLEMNTEAFF. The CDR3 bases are TGTGCCAGGTCGAATAGACTGGAAATGAACACTGAAGCTTTCTTT.

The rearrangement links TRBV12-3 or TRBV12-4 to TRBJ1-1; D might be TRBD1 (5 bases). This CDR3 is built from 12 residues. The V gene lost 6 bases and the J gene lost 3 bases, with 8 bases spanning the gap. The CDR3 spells CASSSGYTEAFF. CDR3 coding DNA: TGTGCCAGCAGCTCAGGGTACACTGAAGCTTTCTTT.

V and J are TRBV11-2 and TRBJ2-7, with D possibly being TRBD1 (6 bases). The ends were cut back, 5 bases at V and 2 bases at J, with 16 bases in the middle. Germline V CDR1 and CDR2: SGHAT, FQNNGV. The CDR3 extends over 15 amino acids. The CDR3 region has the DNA TGTGCCAGCAGCCGAAATTCCAGGGGTGCCTACGAGCAGTACTTC. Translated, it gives CASSRNSRGAYEQYF. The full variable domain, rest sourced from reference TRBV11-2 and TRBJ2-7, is EAGVAQSPRYKIIEKRQSVAFWCNPISGHATLYWYQQILGQGPKLLIQFQNNGVVDDSQLPKDRFSAERLKGVDSTLKIQPAKLEDSAVYLCASSRNSRGAYEQYFGPGTRLTVT.

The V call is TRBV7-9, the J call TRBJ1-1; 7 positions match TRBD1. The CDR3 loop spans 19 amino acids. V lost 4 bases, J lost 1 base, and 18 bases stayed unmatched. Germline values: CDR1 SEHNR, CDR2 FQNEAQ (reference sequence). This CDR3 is CASSSPTGARVGGNTEAFF. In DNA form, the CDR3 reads TGTGCCAGCAGCTCCCCAACAGGGGCTAGGGTTGGCGGGAACACTGAAGCTTTCTTT. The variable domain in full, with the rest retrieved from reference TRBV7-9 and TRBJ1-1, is DTGVSQNPRHKITKRGQNVTFRCDPISEHNRLYWYRQTLGQGPEFLTYFQNEAQLEKSRLLSDRFSAERPKGSFSTLEIQRTEQGDSAMYLCASSSPTGARVGGNTEAFFGQGTRLTVV.

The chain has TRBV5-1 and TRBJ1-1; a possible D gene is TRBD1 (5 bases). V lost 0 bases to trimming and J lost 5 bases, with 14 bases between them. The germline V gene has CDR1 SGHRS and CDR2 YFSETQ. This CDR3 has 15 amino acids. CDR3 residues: CASSLGGTRKTEAFF. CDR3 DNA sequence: TGCGCCAGCAGCTTGGGGGGGACGCGGAAAACTGAAGCTTTCTTT.

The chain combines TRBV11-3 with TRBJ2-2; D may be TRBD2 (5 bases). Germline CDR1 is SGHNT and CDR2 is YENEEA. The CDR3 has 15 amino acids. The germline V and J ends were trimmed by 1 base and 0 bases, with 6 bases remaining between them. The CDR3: CASSLGLTNTGELFF. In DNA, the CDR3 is TGTGCCAGCAGCTTAGGACTAACGAACACCGGGGAGCTGTTTTTT.

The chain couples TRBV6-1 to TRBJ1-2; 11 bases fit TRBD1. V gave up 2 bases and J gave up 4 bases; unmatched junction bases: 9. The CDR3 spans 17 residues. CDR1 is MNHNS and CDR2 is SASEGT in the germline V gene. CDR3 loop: CASSELWTGGRGYGYTF. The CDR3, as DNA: TGTGCCAGCAGTGAACTTTGGACAGGGGGCCGGGGCTATGGCTACACCTTC.

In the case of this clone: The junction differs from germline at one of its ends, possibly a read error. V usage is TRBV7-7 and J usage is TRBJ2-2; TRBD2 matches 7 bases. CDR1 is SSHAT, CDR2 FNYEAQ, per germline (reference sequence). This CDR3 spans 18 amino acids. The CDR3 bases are TGTGCTAGCAGCCAAAGGAGGGCTAGCGGATTAAACACCGGGGAGCTGTTTTTT. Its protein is CASSQRRASGLNTGELFF.

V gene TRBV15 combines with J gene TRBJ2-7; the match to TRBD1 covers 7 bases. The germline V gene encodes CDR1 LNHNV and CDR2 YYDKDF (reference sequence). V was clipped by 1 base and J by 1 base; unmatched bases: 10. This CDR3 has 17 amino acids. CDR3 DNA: TGTGCCACCAGCAGAGGGGACAGCGGCTTATCTTCCTACGAGCAGTACTTC. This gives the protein CATSRGDSGLSSYEQYF.

CDR3 DNA: TGTGCCAGCAGCTTGGGTCAGGGGGCGGCTGAAGCTTTCTTT. Protein product: CASSLGQGAAEAFF. The chain is built from TRBV5-4 and TRBJ1-1; 8 nucleotides align to TRBD1. Germline V gene sequence: CDR1 SGHNT, CDR2 YYREEE (reference sequence). The length of the CDR3 is 14 residues. Unmatched junction bases numbered 4, after V lost 0 bases and J lost 6 bases. Full variable domain (remainder filled in from reference TRBV5-4 and TRBJ1-1): ETGVTQSPTHLIKTRGQQVTLRCSSQSGHNTVSWYQQALGQGPQFIFQYYREEENGRGNFPPRFSGLQFPNYSSELNVNALELDDSALYLCASSLGQGAAEAFFGQGTRLTVV.

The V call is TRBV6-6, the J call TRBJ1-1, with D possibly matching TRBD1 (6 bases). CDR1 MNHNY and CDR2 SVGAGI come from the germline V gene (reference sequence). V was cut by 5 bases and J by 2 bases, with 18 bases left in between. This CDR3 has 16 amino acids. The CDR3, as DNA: TGTGCCAGCAGTCGTGACAGGATCTTGTTAAACACTGAAGCTTTCTTT. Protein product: CASSRDRILLNTEAFF.

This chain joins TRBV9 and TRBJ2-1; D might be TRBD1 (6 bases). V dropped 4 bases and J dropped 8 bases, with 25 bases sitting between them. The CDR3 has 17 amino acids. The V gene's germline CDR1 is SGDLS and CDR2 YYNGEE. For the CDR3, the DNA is TGTGCCAGCAGCCCATACCGTACAGGGCCAATACATTATGAGCAGTTCTTC. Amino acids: CASSPYRTGPIHYEQFF.

CDR3 nucleotide sequence: TGTGCCATCCAGGGACAGACCTACAATGAGCAGTTCTTC. This sequence encodes CAIQGQTYNEQFF. This chain joins TRBV10-3 and TRBJ2-1; 7 nucleotides line up with TRBD1. CDR3 length equals 13 residues. CDR1 and CDR2 (germline): ENHRY, SYGVKD. V shed 8 bases and J 2 bases; nucleotides not matched to a gene: 3.

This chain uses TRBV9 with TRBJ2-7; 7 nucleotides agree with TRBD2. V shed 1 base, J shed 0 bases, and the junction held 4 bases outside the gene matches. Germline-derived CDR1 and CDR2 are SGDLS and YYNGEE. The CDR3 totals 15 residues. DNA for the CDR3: TGTGCCAGCAGCGTAAGCGGGGCGAACTCCTACGAGCAGTACTTC. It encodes CASSVSGANSYEQYF.